Included here is one TCR beta chain sequence, with context. The record originates from a study of identical twins. The V end was cut by 7 bases, the J end by 0 bases, with 10 bases between. CDR1 and CDR2 from the germline V gene are SGHTA and FQGNSA. The CDR3 totals 13 residues. cDNA carried unique molecular identifiers, and a universal primer site was added by template switching. Each CDR3 protein is one row after TCRdb ran MiXCR on the 5' RACE reads. The table has 200,000 to 250,000 distinct CDR3 sequences, 6.5% seen once; the top ten hold just over 14%. A further study also used this sample, focusing on T cells expressing NK-cell markers. From that paper: Sequencing of TCR beta repertoires drew on sorted CD3+CD56+NKG2C+, CD3+CD56+NKG2C- and CD3+CD56-NKG2C+ T cells.

The chain links TRBV7-2 to TRBJ2-7; TRBD2 is a possible D gene (6 bases). Sequencing was carried out using CD8+ T cells sorted from blood. The sequence was collected from a woman between 18 and 29 years old in good health. This CDR3 is CASNGGDSYEQYF. The CDR3 DNA reads TGTGCCAGCAACGGGGGAGACTCCTACGAGCAGTACTTC.